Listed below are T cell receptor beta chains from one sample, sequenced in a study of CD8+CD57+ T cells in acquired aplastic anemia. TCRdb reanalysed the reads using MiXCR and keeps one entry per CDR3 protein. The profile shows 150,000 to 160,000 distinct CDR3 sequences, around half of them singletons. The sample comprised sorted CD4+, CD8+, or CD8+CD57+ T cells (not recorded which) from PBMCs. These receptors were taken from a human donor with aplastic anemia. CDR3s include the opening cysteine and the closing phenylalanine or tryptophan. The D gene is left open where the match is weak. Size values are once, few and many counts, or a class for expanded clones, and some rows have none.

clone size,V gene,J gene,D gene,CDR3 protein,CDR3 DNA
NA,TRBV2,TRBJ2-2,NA,CASSVQANTGELFF,TGTGCCAGCAGTGTCCAGGCGAACACCGGGGAGCTGTTTTTT
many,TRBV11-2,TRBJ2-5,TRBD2,CASSRLADETQYF,TGTGCCAGCAGTCGACTAGCTGATGAGACCCAGTACTTC
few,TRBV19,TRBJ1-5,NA,CATDKRGEQPQHF,TGTGCCACCGACAAGCGGGGAGAACAGCCCCAGCATTTT
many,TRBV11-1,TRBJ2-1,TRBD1,CASSLCPPRQGGSYNEQFF,TGTGCCAGCAGCTTATGCCCCCCGAGACAGGGGGGATCCTACAATGAGCAGTTCTTC
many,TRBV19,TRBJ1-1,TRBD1,CASKDRGFEAFF,TGTGCCAGTAAAGACAGGGGGTTTGAAGCTTTCTTT
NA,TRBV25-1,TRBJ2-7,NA,CASSGLGLYEQYF,TGTGCCAGCAGTGGGTTAGGCCTCTACGAGCAGTACTTC
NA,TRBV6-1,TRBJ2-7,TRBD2,CASSVAGENYEQYF,TGTGCCAGCAGTGTAGCGGGGGAGAACTACGAGCAGTACTTC
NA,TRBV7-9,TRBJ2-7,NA,CASSSVGQPEGEQYF,TGTGCCAGCAGCTCCGTCGGGCAGCCTGAGGGTGAGCAGTACTTC
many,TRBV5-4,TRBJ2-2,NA,CASHTDRGTGELFF,TGTGCCAGCCATACGGATCGCGGCACCGGGGAGCTGTTTTTT
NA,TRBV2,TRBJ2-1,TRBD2,CASSREGPHNEQFF,TGTGCCAGCAGCAGGGAGGGGCCCCACAATGAGCAGTTCTTC
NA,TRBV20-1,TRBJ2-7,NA,CSARERRGMGHEQYF,TGCAGTGCTAGAGAACGTAGAGGGATGGGGCATGAGCAGTACTTC
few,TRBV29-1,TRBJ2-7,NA,CSVGVGPYEQYF,TGCAGCGTTGGTGTGGGCCCCTACGAGCAGTACTTC
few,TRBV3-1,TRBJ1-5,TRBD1,CASSRGPWTGRDQPQHF,TGTGCCAGCAGCCGAGGACCTTGGACAGGCCGGGATCAGCCCCAGCATTTT
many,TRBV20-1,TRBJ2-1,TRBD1,CSARDLQGQGAYNEQFF,TGCAGTGCTAGAGACCTACAAGGACAGGGGGCCTACAATGAGCAGTTCTTC
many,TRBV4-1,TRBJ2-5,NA,CASSHSQGRGETQYF,TGCGCCAGCAGCCACTCACAGGGGCGGGGGGAGACCCAGTACTTC
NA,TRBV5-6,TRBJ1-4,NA,CASSFSGKRSTNEKLFF,TGTGCCAGCAGCTTTTCAGGGAAAAGATCAACTAATGAAAAACTGTTTTTT
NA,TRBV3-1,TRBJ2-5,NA,CASSQRGTSETQYF,TGTGCCAGCAGCCAACGTGGGACTTCAGAGACCCAGTACTTC
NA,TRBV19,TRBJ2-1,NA,CASSNVGGDNEQFF,TGTGCCAGTTCAAATGTGGGGGGCGACAATGAGCAGTTCTTC
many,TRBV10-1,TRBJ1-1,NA,CASSERLRNTEAFF,TGCGCCAGCAGTGAAAGGCTGAGGAACACTGAAGCTTTCTTT
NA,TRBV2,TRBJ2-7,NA,CAGRREDYEQYF,TGTGCCGGCAGAAGAGAGGACTACGAGCAGTACTTC
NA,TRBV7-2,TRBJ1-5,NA,CASSFTGQPQHF,TGTGCCAGCAGCTTCACTGGACAGCCCCAGCATTTT
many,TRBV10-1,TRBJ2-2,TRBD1,CASSNRDRGFTGELFF,TGCGCCAGCAGTAACCGGGACAGGGGCTTCACCGGGGAGCTGTTTTTT
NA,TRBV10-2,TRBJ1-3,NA,CASSWEGSGNTVYF,TGCGCCAGCAGCTGGGAGGGCTCGGGAAACACCGTATATTTT
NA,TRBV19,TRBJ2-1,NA,CASSDDRGSSYNEQFF,TGTGCCAGTAGCGACGACAGAGGGAGCTCCTACAATGAGCAGTTCTTC
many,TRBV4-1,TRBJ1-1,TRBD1,CASSLRQGDPGTEAFF,TGCGCCAGCAGTCTGCGACAGGGGGACCCAGGCACTGAAGCTTTCTTT
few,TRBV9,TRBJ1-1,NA,CAGSAPRNRENTEAFF,TGTGCCGGCAGCGCACCCCGTAACAGGGAGAACACTGAAGCTTTCTTT
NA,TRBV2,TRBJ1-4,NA,CASSPFPGANEKLFF,TGTGCCAGCAGTCCCTTTCCGGGGGCTAATGAAAAACTGTTTTTT
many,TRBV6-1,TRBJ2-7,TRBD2,CASSGAGDLYEQYF,TGTGCCAGCAGTGGTGCGGGGGACCTCTACGAGCAGTACTTC
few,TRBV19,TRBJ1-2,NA,CASSDPGGYGYTF,TGTGCCAGTAGTGATCCGGGGGGCTATGGCTACACCTTC
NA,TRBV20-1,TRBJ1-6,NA,CSASFEGHSPLHF,TGCAGTGCTAGTTTCGAGGGGCATTCACCCCTCCACTTT
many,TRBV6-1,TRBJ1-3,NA,CASSEELGSGNTIYF,TGTGCCAGCAGTGAGGAACTTGGCTCTGGAAACACCATATATTTT
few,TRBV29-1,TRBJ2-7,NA,CSVVVRVHEQYF,TGCAGCGTTGTAGTCCGGGTGCACGAGCAGTACTTC
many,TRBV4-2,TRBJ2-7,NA,CASSFRDSFYEQYF,TGTGCCAGCAGCTTCCGGGACTCCTTCTACGAGCAGTACTTC
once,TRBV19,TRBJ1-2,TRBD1,CASSGRDSPVYGYTF,TGTGCCAGTAGTGGAAGGGACAGCCCTGTATATGGCTACACCTTC
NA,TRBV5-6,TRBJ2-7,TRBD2,CASSGPGLAVIYEQYF,TGTGCCAGCAGCGGTCCGGGACTAGCGGTGATCTACGAGCAGTACTTC
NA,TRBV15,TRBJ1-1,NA,CATGRVGAYAEAFF,TGTGCCACCGGCAGAGTCGGGGCTTACGCTGAAGCTTTCTTT
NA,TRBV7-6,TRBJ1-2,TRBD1,CASSLQGAGGYTF,TGTGCCAGCAGCTTACAGGGGGCGGGAGGCTACACCTTC
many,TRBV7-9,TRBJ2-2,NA,CASSLDRRTGELFF,TGTGCCAGCAGCTTAGACAGGCGGACCGGGGAGCTGTTTTTT
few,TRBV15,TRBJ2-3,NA,CATSRQGRDTQYF,TGTGCCACCAGCAGACAGGGCAGAGATACGCAGTATTTT
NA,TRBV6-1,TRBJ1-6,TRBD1,CASSTYRGREESPLHF,TGTGCCAGCAGTACCTACAGGGGTCGGGAAGAATCACCCCTCCACTTT
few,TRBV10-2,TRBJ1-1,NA,CASRGSGTNPRTEAFF,TGCGCCAGCAGGGGATCCGGGACAAACCCGAGGACTGAAGCTTTCTTT
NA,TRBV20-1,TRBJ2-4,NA,CSARQDPKNIQYF,TGCAGTGCTAGACAGGATCCCAAAAACATTCAGTACTTC